This TCR beta chain appears in the sequencing data of a study of T cell responses to AZD1222 COVID-19 vaccine. Study conclusions and caveats: Nearly half of spike-specific TCRs reportedly target unmutated variant regions. When two AZD1222 doses had been given, Spike-specific TCR breadth and depth rose.

As regards this clone: The antigen is not known.

Data came from immunoSEQ multiplex PCR; TCRdb stores just in-frame clones and leaves some out. This sample has 100,000 or so clones, with approximately 90% found just once. CDR3 size: 13 residues. V dropped 1 base and J dropped 2 bases, with 3 bases sitting between them. Germline CDR1 reads LGHDT; CDR2 reads YNNKEL (reference sequence). The origin of this receptor is an adult in good health. The sample in question was peripheral blood, obtained on day 0 of AZD1222 vaccination. V usage is TRBV3-1 (or the pseudogene TRBV3-2) and J usage is TRBJ2-1; no reliable D call. The CDR3 protein is CASSQVAYNEQFF. CDR3 DNA: TGTGCCAGCAGCCAAGTAGCCTACAATGAGCAGTTCTTC.